Following are 20 T cell receptor beta chains from one sample sequenced in a study of cytomegalovirus exposure and HLA in healthy donors (dated by TCRdb to about 2017). Library preparation was by the immunoSEQ multiplex PCR assay. For the multiplex PCR, a mixture combining 60 forward primers for TCR Vbeta segments and 13 reverse primers for TCR Jbeta segments was used. The immuneACCESS repertoire file appears here via TCRdb, limited to in-frame rearrangements. These files lack a portion of the clones; in checked studies, under half of the deficit traces to unresolved V genes, and the cause of the others is not known. Recorded for this sample are about 94,000 clones; about three quarters of them occurred a single time. The top ten clonotypes cover around 7% of the sample. Material for sequencing was PBMCs. The origin of the receptors is a man aged 40-55 years in good health and CMV-seropositive.

The V call is TRBV27, the J call TRBJ2-7; 12 nucleotides align to TRBD2. Germline V gene sequence: CDR1 MNHEY, CDR2 SMNVEV (reference sequence). The junction had 9 bases not matched to a gene; V was cut back by 6 bases and J by 3 bases. This CDR3 region has 16 residues. The CDR3 sequence: CASRGTSGSWDYEQYF. As DNA, the CDR3 is TGTGCCAGCAGGGGGACTAGCGGGTCGTGGGACTACGAGCAGTACTTC.

About this clone itself: Other DNA sequences in the sample encode the same CDR3. The V call is TRBV12-5, the J call TRBJ2-3; TRBD1 matches at 7 bases. The V segment lost 7 bases and the J segment 2 bases; nucleotides outside the gene matches: 3. The V gene's germline CDR1 is LGHNT and CDR2 FRNRAP. The CDR3 length is 13 residues. CDR3 amino acids: CASAQGVTDTQYF. In nucleotides, the CDR3 is TGTGCTAGTGCGCAGGGGGTCACAGATACGCAGTATTTT.

The chain joins TRBV7-9 to TRBJ1-4; 8 bases align to TRBD1. The V segment lost 7 bases and the J segment 8 bases; nucleotides outside the gene matches: 6. CDR3 length: 13 residues. The germline CDR1 and CDR2 sequences are SEHNR and FQNEAQ (reference sequence). The DNA of the CDR3 is TGTGCCAGCAAACAGGGGGTAGAGGAAAAACTGTTTTTT. Its protein product is CASKQGVEEKLFF.

The CDR3 DNA reads TGTGCCAGCAGCTTCGAAGGGGTTGGCACTGAAGCTTTCTTT. Its translation is CASSFEGVGTEAFF. The chain recombines TRBV7-9 with TRBJ1-1, with D perhaps matching TRBD1 (5 bases). Per germline, CDR1 SEHNR and CDR2 FQNEAQ (reference sequence). The CDR3 sequence is 14 residues long. The V and J ends lost 3 bases and 4 bases respectively, with 12 bases between them.

The chain combines TRBV7-9 with TRBJ2-1; TRBD2 matches at 7 bases. The CDR3 runs 16 residues. V trimming: 1 base; J trimming: 1 base; junction bases outside the gene matches: 4. CDR1 and CDR2 from the germline V gene are SEHNR and FQNEAQ (reference sequence). The CDR3 bases are TGTGCCAGCAGCTTAGAGGGCGGGAGTTCCTACAATGAGCAGTTCTTC. This codes for CASSLEGGSSYNEQFF.

This chain connects TRBV13 to TRBJ1-5; D unresolved. This CDR3 region has 13 residues. The germline V and J ends were trimmed by 0 bases and 3 bases, with 3 bases remaining between them. Germline V gives CDR1 PRHDT, CDR2 FYEKMQ (reference sequence). In DNA form, the CDR3 reads TGTGCCAGCAGCTTAGGCTACAATCAGCCCCAGCATTTT. Translation gives CASSLGYNQPQHF.

This clone occurred once. The gene calls are TRBV6-1 and TRBJ1-5, with 9 bases aligning to TRBD1. Germline V gives CDR1 MNHNS, CDR2 SASEGT. The V and J ends lost 7 bases and 2 bases, in that order; junction bases with no gene match: 6. The CDR3 length is 15 residues. The CDR3 sequence is CASTAGQGGNQPQHF. CDR3 DNA: TGTGCCAGCACCGCGGGACAGGGAGGCAATCAGCCCCAGCATTTT.

The chain is built from TRBV5-1 and TRBJ2-3; 7 nucleotides match TRBD1. Germline V gene lookup returns CDR1 SGHRS and CDR2 YFSETQ. Unmatched junction bases numbered 5, after V lost 2 bases and J lost 2 bases. The CDR3 length is 15 residues. CDR3 coding DNA: TGCGCCAGCAGCTTAGGACAGGTTAACACAGATACGCAGTATTTT. This encodes CASSLGQVNTDTQYF.

The chain joins TRBV29-1 to TRBJ2-7; possible D gene TRBD2, 5 bases. Per germline, CDR1 SQVTM and CDR2 ANQGSEA. The V end was cut by 7 bases, the J end by 3 bases, with 10 bases between. CDR3 length: 11 residues. Here the CDR3 reads CSASRHYEQYF. For the CDR3, the DNA is TGCAGCGCTAGCCGGCACTACGAGCAGTACTTC.

This clone was detected only once. The chain joins TRBV28 to TRBJ1-1; D is undetermined. Trimming took off 3 bases at V and 1 base at J, with 6 bases between the two ends. The CDR3 runs to 13 residues. Germline loops: CDR1 MDHEN, CDR2 SYDVKM. CDR3 sequence: CASSFRWNTEAFF. The CDR3 DNA reads TGTGCCAGCAGTTTCCGTTGGAACACTGAAGCTTTCTTT.

This chain connects TRBV6-1 to TRBJ1-3; 8 positions match TRBD1. The germline gives CDR1 MNHNS, CDR2 SASEGT. After removal of 4 bases from V and 3 bases from J, the junction contained 11 bases not matched to a gene. The length of the CDR3 is 17 residues. The CDR3: CASSGSRTGGYGNTIYF. The CDR3 coding sequence is TGTGCCAGCAGTGGTAGCAGAACAGGGGGATATGGAAACACCATATATTTT.

The gene calls are TRBV28 and TRBJ2-7; 7 positions match TRBD1. CDR3 length equals 14 residues. Germline CDR1 is MDHEN and CDR2 is SYDVKM. Trimming at V came to 8 bases and at J to 2 bases, leaving 9 bases not matched to a gene. The CDR3 is CASFSPGQTYEQYF. The DNA for the CDR3 is TGTGCCAGCTTTAGCCCGGGACAGACCTACGAGCAGTACTTC.

V and J are TRBV28 and TRBJ2-2, with 7 bases fitting TRBD2. Germline CDR1 and CDR2: MDHEN and SYDVKM. Germline trimming cut 1 base from V and 4 bases from J; bases unmatched to any gene: 3. The CDR3 totals 15 residues. CDR3 loop: CASSLSSGATGELFF. The CDR3 DNA reads TGTGCCAGCAGTTTATCCAGCGGGGCCACCGGGGAGCTGTTTTTT.

The chain carries TRBV2 and TRBJ2-3, with TRBD2 identical over 7 bases. This CDR3 has 14 residues. The J segment lost 4 bases and the V segment lost 4 bases, leaving 5 bases of the junction unmatched. Per germline, CDR1 SNHLY and CDR2 FYNNEI. The CDR3 sequence is CASSVELAADTQYF. Written as DNA, the CDR3 is TGTGCCAGCAGTGTGGAGCTAGCGGCAGATACGCAGTATTTT.

The chain employs TRBV9 and TRBJ2-3; 9 bases align to TRBD1. V lost 7 bases, J lost 7 bases, and 10 bases stayed unmatched. This CDR3 region has 14 residues. CDR1 and CDR2 (germline): SGDLS, YYNGEE. The DNA of the CDR3 is TGTGCCAGCCGACCCGGGACAGGGTCAAATACGCAGTATTTT. Protein product: CASRPGTGSNTQYF.

This rearrangement joins TRBV5-6 to TRBJ1-2; 8 bases are a match to TRBD1. Germline V gives CDR1 SGHDT, CDR2 YYEEEE. Losses at the gene ends were 4 bases for V and 4 bases for J; bases not matched to a gene: 12. The CDR3 length is 16 residues. The CDR3 nucleotides read TGTGCCAGCAGCCCGGTTTCCGGGACAGGAACCTATGGCTACACCTTC. The encoded protein is CASSPVSGTGTYGYTF.

The J gene is TRBJ2-1, the V gene TRBV7-2; 10 bases fit TRBD2. The CDR3 consists of 19 residues. The trim removed 6 bases at V and 0 bases at J, leaving 14 bases unmatched. Germline lookup yields CDR1 SGHTA and CDR2 FQGNSA. CDR3 DNA: TGTGCCAGCAGGGCTACCGGGACTAGCGTTCAGAGCTCCTACAATGAGCAGTTCTTC. It translates to CASRATGTSVQSSYNEQFF.

The DNA of the CDR3 is TGTGCCAGCTCACTAGCGGGGGTTACCTACAATGAGCAGTTCTTC. Residues: CASSLAGVTYNEQFF. The chain recombines TRBV19 with TRBJ2-1, with 11 bases that match TRBD2. The length of the CDR3 is 15 residues. Germline lookup yields CDR1 LNHDA and CDR2 SQIVND (reference sequence). The V and J ends lost 9 bases and 2 bases, in that order; junction bases with no gene match: 6.

The rearrangement links TRBV7-2 to TRBJ2-7; maybe TRBD2 (6 bases). This CDR3 contains 14 residues. Germline V gene lookup returns CDR1 SGHTA and CDR2 FQGNSA. V was clipped by 3 bases and J by 2 bases, with 11 bases between them. The CDR3 DNA reads as TGTGCCAGCAGCTTTGGAGGGAAGACCTACGAGCAGTACTTC. Protein: CASSFGGKTYEQYF.

The CDR3 DNA reads TGTGCCAGCAGCGTAGCAGACAGGGTAGCTTTCTTT. Its translation is CASSVADRVAFF. The genes are TRBV9 and TRBJ1-1, with 7 bases fitting TRBD1. Germline-derived CDR1 and CDR2 are SGDLS and YYNGEE. The CDR3 runs to 12 residues. V shed 0 bases and J 10 bases; nucleotides not matched to a gene: 3.